This is a list of T cell receptor beta chains from one sample in a study of T cell repertoires in cytomegalovirus infection. TCRdb re-called the reads with MiXCR, one entry per CDR3 protein. The table has 250,000 to 300,000 distinct CDR3 sequences, roughly an eighth seen once. Sequences were obtained from PBMCs. Receptors originate from a human donor in good health (CMV status not recorded). Some clones in this sample may be carry-over from other donors' samples. The CDR3 runs from the conserved cysteine through the conserved F or W. Clone sizes are given selectively: once, few, many, or a class where the clone is expanded.

len	v_gene	abundance	j_gene	CDR3aa
16	TRBV7-2	many	TRBJ2-3	CASSPLAGVFTDTQYF
13	TRBV28	-	TRBJ1-5	CASSTLLPGTQHF
14	TRBV7-9	-	TRBJ1-1	CASSPDSWNTEAFF
15	TRBV20-1	-	TRBJ2-3	CSARGTSGGTDTQYF
15	TRBV6-4	few	TRBJ2-2	CASSPSGGATGELFF
17	TRBV6-1	few	TRBJ2-6	CASFLGTPGGGANVLTF
14	TRBV28	many	TRBJ2-1	CASSLRPPQGEQFF
17	TRBV28	many	TRBJ2-7	CASSNAGTASPSYEQYF
15	TRBV5-1	many	TRBJ2-5	CASNLDGRPQETQYF
15	TRBV12-5	many	TRBJ1-1	CASGLVEVTYTEAFF
10	TRBV7-2	many	TRBJ2-7	CASGTYEQYF
13	TRBV15	few	TRBJ1-2	CATSRGPTDGYTF
12	TRBV20-1	-	TRBJ2-5	CSALDRAETQYF
15	TRBV6-6	few	TRBJ2-7	CASRDLGLAHYEQYF
13	TRBV20-1	-	TRBJ2-2	CSARGREGGELFF
15	TRBV7-2	many	TRBJ1-3	CASSLDNRAGNTIYF